This T cell receptor beta chain is from a study of OX40 agonist ivuxolimab in advanced cancers. Only in-frame clones appear in the TCRdb table, and some are missing; sequencing was by immunoSEQ multiplex PCR. The table shows 75,000 to 80,000 clones, with 85% to 95% occurring only once. V was clipped by 1 base and J by 4 bases, with 13 bases between them. Germline V lookup: CDR1 SGHTA, CDR2 FQGNSA. The CDR3 length is 15 residues. The chain is built from TRBV7-2 and TRBJ1-2, with D tentatively TRBD1 (6 bases). This receptor was taken from an adult with an advanced solid tumor such as melanoma, head and neck, liver or kidney cancer. The sequencing here drew on CD4+ or CD8+ T cells sorted from blood, taken in a trial of the OX40 agonist ivuxolimab. Here the CDR3 DNA reads TGTGCCAGCAGCTTAGAGGGTGGGGGCAGCTATGGCTACACCTTC. Protein sequence: CASSLEGGGSYGYTF.